These 10 T cell receptor beta chains share one sample of origin, sequenced in a study of metastatic and nonmetastatic thyroid tumors. Patients were all untreated before their thyroid surgery. TCRdb re-called the PCR reads with MiXCR. The table lists about 38,000 clones, approximately 26% of them singletons. Input material: blood. The receptor source for this set is a female donor with papillary thyroid cancer or a benign thyroid nodule (not recorded which). Some clones in this sample may be carry-over from other donors' samples.

This clone was seen at least ten times. V gene TRBV27 combines with J gene TRBJ1-1, with a weak D call TRBD1 (5 bases). Germline CDR1 is MNHEY and CDR2 is SMNVEV (reference sequence). The CDR3 loop spans 15 amino acids. Trimming removed 5 bases from V and 5 bases from J, with 18 bases in between. The CDR3 loop is CASSLGGGGGTEAFF. CDR3 coding DNA: TGTGCCAGCAGTCTCGGGGGGGGTGGGGGGACTGAAGCTTTCTTT.

This clone was picked up many times. The genes are TRBV20-1 and TRBJ2-7, with a tentative D call TRBD2 (6 bases). CDR3 length: 13 residues. Germline V lookup: CDR1 DFQATT, CDR2 SNEGSKA (reference sequence). Trimming stripped 2 bases from V and 0 bases from J, with 8 bases between. DNA for the CDR3: TGCAGTGCTAGAAGGGGACTCTCCTACGAGCAGTACTTC. Its protein is CSARRGLSYEQYF.

There are many counts of this clone. The chain combines TRBV27 with TRBJ1-6; D might be TRBD1 (5 bases). Germline V gene data show CDR1 as MNHEY and CDR2 as SMNVEV (reference sequence). The CDR3 covers 13 residues. Trimming pared 6 bases from V and 9 bases from J, leaving 12 bases between. The CDR3 region is CASRGQRSSPLHF. The CDR3 DNA is TGTGCCAGCAGGGGGCAACGAAGTTCACCCCTCCACTTT.

The V gene is TRBV19, the J gene TRBJ1-4, with 7 bases matching TRBD1. J was trimmed by 4 bases and V by 5 bases; bases with no gene match: 7. Germline-derived CDR1 and CDR2 are LNHDA and SQIVND (reference sequence). This CDR3 is built from 15 residues. The CDR3: CASSARGTDNEKLFF. In DNA, the CDR3 is TGTGCCAGTAGTGCTCGGGGGACAGATAATGAAAAACTGTTTTTT.

The J gene is TRBJ2-7, the V gene TRBV20-1, with D tentatively TRBD1 or TRBD2 (6 bases each). Germline V CDR1 and CDR2: DFQATT, SNEGSKA (reference sequence). Trimming left V 2 bases short and J 2 bases short, with 10 bases between. The CDR3 loop spans 13 amino acids. CDR3 nucleotide sequence: TGCAGTGCTAGATACGGGGGCGCCTACGAGCAGTACGTC. The encoded protein is CSARYGGAYEQYV.

This clone appeared a few times. This rearrangement joins TRBV6-9 to TRBJ1-5; TRBD1 matches at 9 bases. The ends lost 0 bases at V and 4 bases at J; junction bases unmatched: 7. The CDR3 extends over 17 amino acids. Looked up from germline, CDR1 is MNHGY and CDR2 is SVAAGI. The DNA of the CDR3 is TGTGCCAGCAGTTATTCGCGAGGACAGGGGAGGAATCAGCCCCAGCATTTT. Protein product: CASSYSRGQGRNQPQHF.

This clone is medium-sized (0.01 to 0.1%) by share. The V and J genes are TRBV28 and TRBJ1-5; 7 nucleotides align to TRBD1. The CDR3 covers 14 residues. Germline trimming cut 4 bases from V and 5 bases from J; bases unmatched to any gene: 5. Germline lookup yields CDR1 MDHEN and CDR2 SYDVKM. In DNA, the CDR3 is TGTGCCAGCAGTTCGCCCCAGGGGGATCAGCCCCAGCATTTT. This gives the protein CASSSPQGDQPQHF.

V usage is TRBV19 and J usage is TRBJ2-1; 9 nucleotides agree with TRBD1. Per germline, CDR1 LNHDA and CDR2 SQIVND (reference sequence). The CDR3 contains 16 residues. The V and J ends lost 7 bases and 1 base, in that order; junction bases with no gene match: 8. CDR3 in amino acids: CASTSGTGWSYNEQFF. DNA of the CDR3: TGTGCCAGTACCTCCGGGACAGGGTGGTCCTACAATGAGCAGTTCTTC.

On this clone: Mismatch with germline at one junction end may stem from a read error. The chain couples TRBV11-2 to TRBJ2-3; D is unresolved. CDR3 length: 16 amino acids. Per the germline V gene, CDR1 is SGHAT and CDR2 is FQNNGV. The DNA for the CDR3 is TGTGCCAGCAGCTTAGGGAGCGTAGCCGTCACATATACGCAGTATTTT. Translation: CASSLGSVAVTYTQYF.

The chain combines TRBV2 with TRBJ1-2, with a tentative D call TRBD1 (5 bases). Per germline, CDR1 SNHLY and CDR2 FYNNEI. Trimming cost V 6 bases and J 5 bases, with 10 bases left between them. The CDR3 runs 12 residues. The CDR3 DNA reads as TGTGCCAGCAGGGGGGGGGGGTATGGCTACACCTTC. Amino acid sequence: CASRGGGYGYTF. Based on the CDR3 plus reference TRBV2 and TRBJ1-2, the full variable domain is EPEVTQTPSHQVTQMGQEVILRCVPISNHLYFYWYRQILGQKVEFLVSFYNNEISEKSEIFDDQFSVERPDGSNFTLKIRSTKLEDSAMYFCASRGGGYGYTFGSGTRLTVV.